This is a list of T cell receptor beta chains from one sample in a study of blood T cell repertoires in COVID-19. The table came from immunoSEQ multiplex PCR; TCRdb's copy has only in-frame clones and leaves some out. In the table there are over 300,000 clones, about nine tenths of which are singletons. The sequenced sample consisted of PBMCs or T cells enriched from blood (not recorded which). The receptors were gathered from a woman under 30 who had recovered from COVID-19. Each CDR3 is given with its conserved first and last residue. The D gene is left open where the match is weak. Clone size is not always given. Where it is, it says once, few, many or a class for expanded clones.

j_call v_call clone_size d_call cdr3_nt cdr3_aa
TRBJ1-6 TRBV6-6 - TRBD1 TGTGCCAGCAGTTACTCGGGGGACAGGCTTTCACCCCTCCACTTT CASSYSGDRLSPLHF
TRBJ2-1 TRBV27 - TRBD2 TGTGCCAGCAGTTCCGGGCTAGCGGGAGGGACTAATGAGCAGTTCTTC CASSSGLAGGTNEQFF
TRBJ2-3 TRBV18 - - TGTGCCAGCTCACCACGGTCACAGAAAAGCACAGATACGCAGTATTTT CASSPRSQKSTDTQYF
TRBJ2-5 TRBV29-1 - - TGCAGCGTTGAATTATCAGGTGGAGAGACCCAGTACTTC CSVELSGGETQYF
TRBJ1-3 TRBV3-1/TRBV3-2 - - TGTGCCAGCAGCCAAGGACAAGTGGGAAACACCATATATTTT CASSQGQVGNTIYF
TRBJ2-2 TRBV2 - TRBD1 TGTGCCAGCTTGGACAGGAAGGACACCGGGGAGCTGTTTTTT CASLDRKDTGELFF
TRBJ1-1 TRBV19 - - TGTGCCGCCTCGGGGTACTCCACTGAAGCTTTCTTT CAASGYSTEAFF
TRBJ1-2 TRBV19 - - TGTGCCAGTAGTATTCGTCCAGGGAAAGTCTATGGCTACACCTTC CASSIRPGKVYGYTF
TRBJ2-1 TRBV5-1 - TRBD2 TGCGCCAGCAGCGCCGGACTAGCGGGGGGAAATGAGCAGTTCTTC CASSAGLAGGNEQFF
TRBJ1-1 TRBV4-2 few - TGTGCCAGCAGCCAAGCTCTAGGGGCTGAAGCTTTCTTT CASSQALGAEAFF
TRBJ1-5 TRBV7-3 - - TGTGCCAGCAGCCGATCCCAGGGCCAGCCCCAGCATTTT CASSRSQGQPQHF
TRBJ1-4 TRBV12-3/TRBV12-4 many - TGTGCCAGCAGTATACTGACGGGTGAAAAACTGTTTTTT CASSILTGEKLFF
TRBJ1-4 TRBV28 - TRBD1 TGTGCCAGTGCGACAGGGGCAACTAATGAAAAACTGTTTTTT CASATGATNEKLFF
TRBJ2-7 TRBV9 - TRBD2 TGTGCCAGCAGCGTAGGACTAGCGGGAGCCACCTACGAGCAGTACTTC CASSVGLAGATYEQYF
TRBJ2-1 TRBV18 - - TGTGCCAGCTCACCACAGACAGAAACTAACAATGAGCAGTTCTTC CASSPQTETNNEQFF
TRBJ2-1 TRBV4-2 - TRBD2 TGTGCCAGCAGCCAAGAAAGGAGCGGGAGCCGCCCGGAGCAGTTCTTC CASSQERSGSRPEQFF
TRBJ1-1 TRBV9 few TRBD1 TGTGCCAGCAGCGTAGCCGGGACAGCGAACACTGAAGCTTTCTTT CASSVAGTANTEAFF
TRBJ1-1 TRBV5-1 - - TGCGCCAGCAGCACCTTAGGGGGGGGTGGCACTGAAGCTTTCTTT CASSTLGGGGTEAFF
TRBJ2-1 TRBV29-1 - TRBD1 TGCAGCGTTCGGACAGGGGGACACAATGAGCAGTTCTTC CSVRTGGHNEQFF
TRBJ1-5 TRBV11-1 - TRBD1 TGTGCCAGCAGCTCCGGGACAGGTAGCAATCAGCCCCAGCATTTT CASSSGTGSNQPQHF
TRBJ2-1 TRBV4-2 - TRBD2 TGTGCCAGCAGCCCGGGAGGACGGGAGGGAAATGAGCAGTTCTTC CASSPGGREGNEQFF
TRBJ1-1 TRBV13 - TRBD1 TGTGCCAGCAGCCGCGACAGGGGCACTGAAGCTTTCTTT CASSRDRGTEAFF
TRBJ1-5 TRBV29-1 - - TGCAGCGTTGAGGCCCGAAGGGGACAGCCCCAGCATTTT CSVEARRGQPQHF
TRBJ2-5 TRBV9 - TRBD2 TGTGCCAGCAGCGAGAGCGGGAGTCACGAGACCCAGTACTTC CASSESGSHETQYF
TRBJ2-2 TRBV21-1 - - TGTGCCAGCAGCATTCACAATTCAGGGGTAACATGGACCGGGGAGCTGTTTTTT CASSIHNSGVTWTGELFF
TRBJ1-5 TRBV11-3 few - TGTGCCAGCAGCCGCCTTGGGCTAAGCAATCAGCCCCAGCATTTT CASSRLGLSNQPQHF
TRBJ2-7 TRBV28 - TRBD1 TGTGCCAGCAGTTTCGGAGTTATGGCGACAGGGGACGACGAGCAGTACTTC CASSFGVMATGDDEQYF
TRBJ1-1 TRBV5-1 few TRBD1 TGCGCCAGCAGCTTGCAGGGGGGGAACACTGAAGCTTTCTTT CASSLQGGNTEAFF
TRBJ2-7 TRBV3-1/TRBV3-2 - - TGTGCCAGCAGCCAAGGAGTTTCGGTAGACGAGCAGTACTTC CASSQGVSVDEQYF
TRBJ1-2 TRBV6-5 - TRBD1 TGTGCCAGCAAGGGGACAGGGCTAAACTATGGCTACACCTTC CASKGTGLNYGYTF
TRBJ1-1 TRBV19 - TRBD1 TGTGCCAGTAGTAAACCAGTCAACAGGGGCTCCATGAACACTGAAGCTTTCTTT CASSKPVNRGSMNTEAFF
TRBJ1-6 TRBV9 - TRBD1 TGTGCCAGCAGCGTCGGGACAGCTGCTGAGTCACCCCTCCACTTT CASSVGTAAESPLHF
TRBJ2-7 TRBV9 - - TGTGCCAGCAGCGGGACACTGGGGCGGGAGCAGTACTTC CASSGTLGREQYF
TRBJ2-1 TRBV9 - - TGTGCCAGCAGCGTCTTCGGCGGGGAAATGTACAATGAGCAGTTCTTC CASSVFGGEMYNEQFF
TRBJ2-2 TRBV5-1 once TRBD2 TGCGCCAGCAGCACGAAACCTCTAGCGGGAGTAGGTACCGGGGAGCTGTTTTTT CASSTKPLAGVGTGELFF
TRBJ2-7 TRBV11-2 - TRBD1 TGTGCCAGCAGCGTTGGACAGGATGGCATGTATTACGAGCAGTACTTC CASSVGQDGMYYEQYF
TRBJ1-6 TRBV10-3 - - TGTGCCATCAGTGAGGCAGGCAGCTCCTATAATTCACCCCTCCACTTT CAISEAGSSYNSPLHF
TRBJ2-3 TRBV3-1/TRBV3-2 - - TGTGCCAGCAGCCCAGGAATGTGGTCATGGCAGTATTTT CASSPGMWSWQYF
TRBJ2-3 TRBV9 - - TGTGCCAGCAGCGTAGCCCCGGGATGGACAGATACGCAGTATTTT CASSVAPGWTDTQYF